This TCR beta chain was profiled in a study of T cells in women clearing cervical HPV infection. Study-level information: Cases were women with histologically confirmed HPV16-related CIN3 or worse, including 2 invasive cancers. For cases, blood was sampled a median 149 days after lesion detection, interquartile range roughly 90 to 230 days. Only a few women had HLA typing results available.

Using immunoSEQ multiplex PCR, the repertoire was profiled, and TCRdb retains in-frame clones only, with some absent. Its table records approximately 35,000 clones. Trimming took off 1 base at V and 3 bases at J, with 10 bases between the two ends. CDR1 is SEHNR, CDR2 FQNEAQ, per germline (reference sequence). The length of the CDR3 is 15 residues. In regard to this clone: Antigen specificity is unknown. The read finishes 3 residues shy of the CDR3 end, and the germline J gene is used to complete it.

Regarding the study as a whole: CIN3+ cases had significantly higher TCR richness than controls; evenness did not differ.

The sequenced sample was blood buffy coat. The receptor's source is a woman between 18 and 69 years old with a cervical HPV16 infection that either progressed to CIN3+ or cleared (not recorded which). The genes are TRBV7-9 and TRBJ1-3; TRBD1 might be the D (6 bases). CDR3 DNA (partial): TGTGCCAGCAGCTTAGTCGACAGGATTGGAAACACC. This gives the protein CASSLVDRIGNT. In full, the CDR3 reads CASSLVDRIGNTIYF.